This T cell receptor (beta chain) was found in a study of shared clonotypes between healthy human individuals. Findings and caveats of the study: Clonotypes shared by all four sorted-subset donors had higher generation probabilities than non-shared clonotypes.

CDR3 size: 14 residues. The V and J ends lost 4 bases and 8 bases respectively, with 16 bases between them. Per the germline V gene, CDR1 is SGHRS and CDR2 is YFSETQ. A remark on this clone: Its antigen is undetermined.

The authors split each subset's genomic DNA evenly across several immunoSEQ plates. Data came from immunoSEQ multiplex PCR; TCRdb stores just in-frame clones and leaves some out. The profile covers about 1.5 million clones, with roughly 96% appearing a single time and over 1% taken by the ten largest. The material sequenced was naive CD4+ T cells sorted from blood. Noted subset: CD45RA+ positively selected. V usage is TRBV5-1 and J usage is TRBJ2-1, with D possibly TRBD1 on 6 matching bases. This receptor was taken from a young man in good health. The CDR3, as DNA: TGCGCCAGCAGCCCTGTAGTTGGGGGCCATGAGCAGTTCTTC. Residues: CASSPVVGGHEQFF.